The TCR beta chain under discussion was sequenced for a study of T cell repertoires in cytomegalovirus infection. Background on the study: The public TCR beta signatures pointed to both CMV infection and matching HLA type.

Each CDR3 protein gets one entry after TCRdb re-called the reads with MiXCR. The sample includes around 180,000 distinct CDR3 sequences, roughly 27% of them seen just once. On this clonotype itself: Its antigen is still unknown.

Regarding the study as a whole: Cumulative frequency (of public TCR beta family members) identified carriers of CMV plus the relevant HLA. HLA-C-restricted CMV clonotypes gave the most frequent clonotype in two of eight donors.

The V segment lost 5 bases and the J segment 1 base; nucleotides outside the gene matches: 4. The CDR3 is 15 residues long. CDR1 and CDR2 (germline): MRHNA, SNTAGT. The source of this sequence is a human donor in good health (CMV status not recorded). Some clones in this sample may be carry-over from other donors' samples. V and J are TRBV6-4 and TRBJ1-2; 10 nucleotides line up with TRBD1. The sample comprised PBMCs. CDR3 DNA sequence: TGTGCCAGCAGTAGGGACAGGGGCGATAACTATGGCTACACCTTC. Its protein is CASSRDRGDNYGYTF.